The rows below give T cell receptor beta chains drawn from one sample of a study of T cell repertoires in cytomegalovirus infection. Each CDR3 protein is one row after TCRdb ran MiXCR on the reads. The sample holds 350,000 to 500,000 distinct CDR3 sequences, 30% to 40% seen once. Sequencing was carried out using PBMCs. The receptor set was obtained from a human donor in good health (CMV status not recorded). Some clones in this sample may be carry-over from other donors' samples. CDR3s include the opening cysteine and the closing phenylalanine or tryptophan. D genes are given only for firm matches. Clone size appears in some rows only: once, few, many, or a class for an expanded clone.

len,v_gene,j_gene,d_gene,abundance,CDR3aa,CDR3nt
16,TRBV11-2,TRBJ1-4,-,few,CASSSLTGGGVGKLFF,TGTGCCAGCAGCTCACTCACGGGGGGGGGAGTTGGGAAACTGTTTTTT
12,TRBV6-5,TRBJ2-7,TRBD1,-,CASNQGAGEQYF,TGTGCCAGCAATCAGGGGGCCGGTGAGCAGTACTTC
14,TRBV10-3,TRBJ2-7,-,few,CAISEAHSSYEQYF,TGTGCCATCAGTGAGGCTCATAGCTCCTACGAGCAGTACTTC
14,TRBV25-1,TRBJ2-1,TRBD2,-,CASSESGLAGRQFF,TGTGCCAGCAGTGAATCCGGACTAGCGGGGAGGCAGTTCTTC
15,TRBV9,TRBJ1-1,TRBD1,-,CASRRYGQGDTEAFF,TGTGCCAGCAGGAGATATGGCCAGGGGGACACTGAAGCTTTCTTT
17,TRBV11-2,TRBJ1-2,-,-,CASSTPGAEGSNYGYTF,TGTGCCAGCAGCACCCCCGGGGCAGAAGGATCCAACTATGGCTACACCTTC
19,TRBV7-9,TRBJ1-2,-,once,CASSSPPMRGYDQNYGYTF,TGTGCCAGCAGCTCCCCTCCGATGAGGGGGTATGACCAGAACTATGGCTACACCTTC
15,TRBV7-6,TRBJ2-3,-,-,CASKTDPTLADTQYF,TGTGCCAGCAAGACTGACCCGACGTTGGCAGATACGCAGTATTTT
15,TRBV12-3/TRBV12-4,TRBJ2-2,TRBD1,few,CASSFWQGAGGELFF,TGTGCCAGCAGTTTTTGGCAGGGGGCGGGAGGGGAGCTGTTTTTT
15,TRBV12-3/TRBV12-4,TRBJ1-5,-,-,CASSLAAGPLGPQHF,TGTGCCAGCAGTTTAGCAGCGGGGCCCCTGGGGCCCCAGCATTTT
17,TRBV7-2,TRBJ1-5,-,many,CASSLGGAGVSNQPQHF,TGTGCCAGCAGCTTGGGTGGGGCTGGGGTTAGCAATCAGCCCCAGCATTTT
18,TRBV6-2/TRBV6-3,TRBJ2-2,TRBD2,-,CARTPAWLAGGNTGELFF,TGTGCCCGCACCCCCGCGTGGCTAGCGGGGGGGAACACCGGGGAGCTGTTTTTT
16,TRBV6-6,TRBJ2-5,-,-,CASSYRGTALQETQYF,TGTGCCAGCAGTTACCGCGGGACAGCACTCCAAGAGACCCAGTACTTC
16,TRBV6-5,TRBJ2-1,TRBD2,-,CASRPSGGETYNEQFF,TGTGCCAGCAGGCCTAGCGGGGGGGAAACCTACAATGAGCAGTTCTTC
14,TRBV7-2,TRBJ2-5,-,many,CASSLAGSAETQYF,TGTGCCAGCAGCTTAGCCGGGTCGGCAGAGACCCAGTACTTC
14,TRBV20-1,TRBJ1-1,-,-,CSARLASGYTEAFF,TGCAGTGCTAGACTAGCCAGCGGGTATACTGAAGCTTTCTTT
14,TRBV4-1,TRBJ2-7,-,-,CASSAPGQRYEQYF,TGCGCCAGCTCCGCCCCCGGACAGCGCTACGAGCAGTACTTC
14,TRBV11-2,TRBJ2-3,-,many,CASSLDGEGDTQYF,TGTGCCAGCAGCTTAGATGGAGAAGGTGATACGCAGTATTTT
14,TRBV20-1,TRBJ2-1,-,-,CSAREGLVNNEQFF,TGCAGTGCTAGAGAGGGGTTAGTGAACAATGAGCAGTTCTTC
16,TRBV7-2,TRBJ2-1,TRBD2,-,CASSHPPSGGANEQFF,TGTGCCAGCAGCCACCCCCCTAGCGGGGGGGCCAATGAGCAGTTCTTC